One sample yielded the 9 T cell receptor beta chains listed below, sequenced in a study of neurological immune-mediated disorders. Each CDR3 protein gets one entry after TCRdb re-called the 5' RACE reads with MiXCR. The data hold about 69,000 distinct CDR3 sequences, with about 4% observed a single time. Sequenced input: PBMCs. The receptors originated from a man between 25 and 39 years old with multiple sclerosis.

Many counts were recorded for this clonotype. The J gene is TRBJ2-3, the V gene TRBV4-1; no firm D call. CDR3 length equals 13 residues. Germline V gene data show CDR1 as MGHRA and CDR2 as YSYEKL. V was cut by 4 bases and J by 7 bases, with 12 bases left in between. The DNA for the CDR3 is TGCGCCAGCAGCCCGGTTGTGCCTAATACGCAGTATTTT. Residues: CASSPVVPNTQYF.

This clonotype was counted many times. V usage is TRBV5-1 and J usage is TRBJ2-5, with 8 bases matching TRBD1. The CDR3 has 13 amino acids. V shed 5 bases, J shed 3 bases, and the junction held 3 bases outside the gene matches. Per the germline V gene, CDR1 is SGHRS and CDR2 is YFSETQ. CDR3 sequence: CASRMGQEETQYF. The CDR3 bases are TGCGCCAGCAGAATGGGACAGGAAGAGACCCAGTACTTC.

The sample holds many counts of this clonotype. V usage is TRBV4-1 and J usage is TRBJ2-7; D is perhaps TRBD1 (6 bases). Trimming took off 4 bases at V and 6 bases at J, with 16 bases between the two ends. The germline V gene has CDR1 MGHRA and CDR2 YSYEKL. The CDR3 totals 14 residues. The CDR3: CASSPRNARGEQYF. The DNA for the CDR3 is TGCGCCAGCAGCCCGAGGAACGCCAGGGGCGAGCAGTACTTC.

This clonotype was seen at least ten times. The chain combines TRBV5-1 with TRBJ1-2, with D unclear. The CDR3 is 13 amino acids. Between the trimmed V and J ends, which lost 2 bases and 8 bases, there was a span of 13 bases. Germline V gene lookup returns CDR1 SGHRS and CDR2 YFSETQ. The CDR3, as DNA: TGCGCCAGCAGCTTACGGCAGTCGAAGGGCTACACCTTC. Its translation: CASSLRQSKGYTF. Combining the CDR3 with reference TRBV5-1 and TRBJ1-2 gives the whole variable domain KAGVTQTPRYLIKTRGQQVTLSCSPISGHRSVSWYQQTPGQGLQFLFEYFSETQRNKGNFPGRFSGRQFSNSRSEMNVSTLELGDSALYLCASSLRQSKGYTFGSGTRLTVV.

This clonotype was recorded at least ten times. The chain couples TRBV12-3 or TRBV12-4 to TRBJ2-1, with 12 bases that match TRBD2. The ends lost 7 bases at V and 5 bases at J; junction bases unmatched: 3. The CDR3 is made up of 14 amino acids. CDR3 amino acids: CASTRLAGDNEQFF. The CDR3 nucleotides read TGTGCCAGCACCAGACTAGCGGGGGACAATGAGCAGTTCTTC.

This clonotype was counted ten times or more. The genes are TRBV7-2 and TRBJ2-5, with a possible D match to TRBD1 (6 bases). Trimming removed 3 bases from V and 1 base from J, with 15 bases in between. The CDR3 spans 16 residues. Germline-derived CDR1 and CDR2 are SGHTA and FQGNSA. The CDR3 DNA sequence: TGTGCCAGCAGCTTCAAACAATGGACAGCCCAAGAGACCCAGTACTTC. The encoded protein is CASSFKQWTAQETQYF.

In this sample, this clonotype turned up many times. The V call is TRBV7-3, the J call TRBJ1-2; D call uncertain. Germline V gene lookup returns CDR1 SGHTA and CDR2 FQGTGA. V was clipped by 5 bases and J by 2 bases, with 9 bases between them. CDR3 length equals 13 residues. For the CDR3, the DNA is TGTGCCAGCAGCCTAAACCCGAACTATGGCTACACCTTC. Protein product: CASSLNPNYGYTF.

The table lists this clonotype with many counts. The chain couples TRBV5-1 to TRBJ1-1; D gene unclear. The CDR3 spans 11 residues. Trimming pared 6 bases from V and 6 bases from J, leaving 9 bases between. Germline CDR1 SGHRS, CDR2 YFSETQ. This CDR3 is CASTDASEAFF. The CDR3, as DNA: TGCGCCAGCACCGACGCCTCTGAAGCTTTCTTT.

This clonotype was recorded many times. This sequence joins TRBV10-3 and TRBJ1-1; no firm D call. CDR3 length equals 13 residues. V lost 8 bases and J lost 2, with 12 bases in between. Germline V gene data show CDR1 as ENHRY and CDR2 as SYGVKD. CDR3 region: CAISKSLNTEAFF. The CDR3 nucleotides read TGTGCCATCTCTAAATCCCTAAACACTGAAGCTTTCTTT.